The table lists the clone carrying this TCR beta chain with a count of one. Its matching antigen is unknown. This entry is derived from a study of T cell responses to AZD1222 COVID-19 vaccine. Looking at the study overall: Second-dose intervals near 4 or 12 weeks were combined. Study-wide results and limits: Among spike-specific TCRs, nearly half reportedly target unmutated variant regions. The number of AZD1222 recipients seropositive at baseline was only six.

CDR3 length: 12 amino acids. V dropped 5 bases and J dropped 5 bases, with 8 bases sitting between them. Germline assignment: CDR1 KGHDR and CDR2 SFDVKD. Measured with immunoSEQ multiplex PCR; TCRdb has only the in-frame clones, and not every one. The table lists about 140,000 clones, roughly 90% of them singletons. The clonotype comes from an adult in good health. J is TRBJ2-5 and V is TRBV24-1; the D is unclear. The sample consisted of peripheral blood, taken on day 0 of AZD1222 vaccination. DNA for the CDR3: TGTGCCACCAGTGGTATCTCGGAGACCCAGTACTTC. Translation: CATSGISETQYF.